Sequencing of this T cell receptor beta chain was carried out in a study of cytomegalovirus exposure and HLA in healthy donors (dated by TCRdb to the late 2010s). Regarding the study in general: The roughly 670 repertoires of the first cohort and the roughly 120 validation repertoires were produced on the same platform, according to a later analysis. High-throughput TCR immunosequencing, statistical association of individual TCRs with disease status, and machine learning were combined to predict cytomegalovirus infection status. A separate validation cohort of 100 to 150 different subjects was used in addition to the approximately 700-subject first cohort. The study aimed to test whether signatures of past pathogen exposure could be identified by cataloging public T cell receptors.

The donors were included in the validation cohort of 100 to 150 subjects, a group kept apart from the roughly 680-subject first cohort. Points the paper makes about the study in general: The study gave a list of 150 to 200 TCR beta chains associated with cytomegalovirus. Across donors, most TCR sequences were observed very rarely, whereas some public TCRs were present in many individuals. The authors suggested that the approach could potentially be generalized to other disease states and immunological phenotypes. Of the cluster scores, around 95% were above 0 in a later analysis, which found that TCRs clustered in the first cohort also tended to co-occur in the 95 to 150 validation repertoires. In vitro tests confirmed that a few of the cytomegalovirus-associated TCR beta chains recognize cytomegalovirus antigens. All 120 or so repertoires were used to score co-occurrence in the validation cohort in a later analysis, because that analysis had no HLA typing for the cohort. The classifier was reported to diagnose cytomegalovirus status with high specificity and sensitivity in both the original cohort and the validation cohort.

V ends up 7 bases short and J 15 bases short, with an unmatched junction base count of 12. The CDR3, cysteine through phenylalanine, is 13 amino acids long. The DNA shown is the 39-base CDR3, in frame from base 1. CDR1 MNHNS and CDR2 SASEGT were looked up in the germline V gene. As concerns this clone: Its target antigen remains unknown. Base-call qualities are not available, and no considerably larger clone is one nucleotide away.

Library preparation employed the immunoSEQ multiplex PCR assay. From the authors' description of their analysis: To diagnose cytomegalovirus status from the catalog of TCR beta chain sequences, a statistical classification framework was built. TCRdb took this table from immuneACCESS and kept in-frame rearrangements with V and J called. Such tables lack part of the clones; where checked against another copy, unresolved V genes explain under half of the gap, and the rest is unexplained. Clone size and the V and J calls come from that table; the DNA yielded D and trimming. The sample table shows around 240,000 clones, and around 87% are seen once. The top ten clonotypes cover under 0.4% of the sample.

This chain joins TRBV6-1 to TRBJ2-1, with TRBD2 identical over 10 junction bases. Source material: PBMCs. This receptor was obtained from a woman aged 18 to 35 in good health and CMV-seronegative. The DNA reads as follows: TGTGCCAGCAAGACACTAGCGGGATCTAAGGGGTTCTTC. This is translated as CASKTLAGSKGFF.